This T cell receptor (beta chain) comes out of a study of cytomegalovirus exposure and HLA in healthy donors. CDR1 is SGHTA, CDR2 FQGNSA, per germline. CDR3 length: 14 residues. Trimming cost V 1 base and J 5 bases, with 11 bases left between them. The study, taken as a whole, reports: Donor immune exposure was known only as CMV serostatus. Segments of the TCR beta V type were, in most cases, productive about 87% or about 30% of the time in an earlier analysis.

Worth noting for this clone: Its antigen is not identified.

The PCR had 60 Vbeta and 13 Jbeta primers. Assay: immunoSEQ multiplex PCR; the TCRdb copy retains only in-frame clones and omits some. The sample shows about 120,000 clones, 9.5% of them seen only once. Material for sequencing was PBMCs. This receptor was obtained from a man under 40 in good health and CMV-seronegative. The chain has TRBV7-2 and TRBJ2-5, with D perhaps TRBD1 (6 bases). DNA for the CDR3: TGTGCCAGCAGCTTAGGGGGGCCGGGGGAGACCCAGTACTTC. Translation: CASSLGGPGETQYF.